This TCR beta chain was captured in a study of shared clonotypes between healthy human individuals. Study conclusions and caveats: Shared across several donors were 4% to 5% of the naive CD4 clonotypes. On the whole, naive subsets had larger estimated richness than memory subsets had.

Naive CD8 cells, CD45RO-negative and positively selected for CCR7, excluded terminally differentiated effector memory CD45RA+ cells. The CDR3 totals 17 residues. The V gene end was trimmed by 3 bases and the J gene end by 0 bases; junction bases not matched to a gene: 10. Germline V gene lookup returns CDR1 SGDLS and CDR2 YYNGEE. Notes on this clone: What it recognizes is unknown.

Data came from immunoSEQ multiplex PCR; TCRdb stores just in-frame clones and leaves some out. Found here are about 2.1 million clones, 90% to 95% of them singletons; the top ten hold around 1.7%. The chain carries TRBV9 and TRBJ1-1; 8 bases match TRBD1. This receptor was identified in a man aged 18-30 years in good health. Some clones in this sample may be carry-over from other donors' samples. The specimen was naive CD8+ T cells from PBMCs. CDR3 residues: CASSAPRQGPMNTEAFF. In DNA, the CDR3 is TGTGCCAGCAGCGCCCCCCGACAGGGGCCTATGAACACTGAAGCTTTCTTT.